The rows below give T cell receptor beta chains drawn from one sample of a study of naive and memory T cell subsets. TCRdb used MiXCR to reprocess the 5' RACE reads, holding one entry per CDR3 protein. The sample holds 32,000 or so distinct CDR3 sequences; about a sixth are singletons and the top ten take 2.6%. These receptors all come from a female donor in good health. Each CDR3 is given with its conserved first and last residue. A D gene is named only where the DNA matches it firmly. Clone size is given for some rows only: seen once, a few or many times, or a class if the clone is expanded.

J gene: TRBJ2-5; V gene: TRBV20-1; D gene: -; clone size: few; CDR3 DNA: TGCAGTGTAAGAGAGCAAGGGGAGACCCAGTACTTC; CDR3 protein: CSVREQGETQYF
J gene: TRBJ2-1; V gene: TRBV6-5; D gene: TRBD1; clone size: many; CDR3 DNA: TGTGCCAGCAGCCTAGGGGTAATAGGGTTGGCAGGTGACAGGGGAGACAATGAGCAGTTCTTC; CDR3 protein: CASSLGVIGLAGDRGDNEQFF
J gene: TRBJ1-1; V gene: TRBV18; D gene: -; clone size: many; CDR3 DNA: TGTGCCAGCTCACCTCCACCGGTGAACACTGAAGCTTTCTTT; CDR3 protein: CASSPPPVNTEAFF
J gene: TRBJ2-5; V gene: TRBV5-1; D gene: -; clone size: once; CDR3 DNA: TGCGCCAGCAGCCTATTCCGGGGGTACCAAGAGACCCAGTACTTC; CDR3 protein: CASSLFRGYQETQYF
J gene: TRBJ2-2; V gene: TRBV6-5; D gene: TRBD2; clone size: few; CDR3 DNA: TGTGCCAGCAGTTCCTGGGCGGTGGGGCGGGGGACCAACACCGGGGAGCTGTTTTTT; CDR3 protein: CASSSWAVGRGTNTGELFF
J gene: TRBJ2-2; V gene: TRBV29-1; D gene: TRBD2; clone size: many; CDR3 DNA: TGCAGCGCACGTAGCGGGGGAAGCACCGGGGAGCTGTTTTTT; CDR3 protein: CSARSGGSTGELFF
J gene: TRBJ1-1; V gene: TRBV12-3/TRBV12-4; D gene: -; clone size: few; CDR3 DNA: TGTGCCAGCAGTTACCCCGGGAACACTGAAGCTTTCTTT; CDR3 protein: CASSYPGNTEAFF
J gene: TRBJ1-2; V gene: TRBV6-2/TRBV6-3; D gene: -; clone size: few; CDR3 DNA: TGTGCCAGCAGTAACATTCCCAGCCGCGGCTACACCTTC; CDR3 protein: CASSNIPSRGYTF
J gene: TRBJ1-5; V gene: TRBV6-1; D gene: -; clone size: -; CDR3 DNA: TGTGCCAGCAGTGAAGGCGGGGGGGATCAGCCCCAGCATTTT; CDR3 protein: CASSEGGGDQPQHF
J gene: TRBJ2-2; V gene: TRBV7-8; D gene: -; clone size: -; CDR3 DNA: TGTGCCAGCACGAGACTTTCGAACACCGGGGAGCTGTTTTTT; CDR3 protein: CASTRLSNTGELFF
J gene: TRBJ2-3; V gene: TRBV24-1; D gene: TRBD2; clone size: few; CDR3 DNA: TGTGCCACCAGTGGAGGAGCGGGGCGGAGCACAGATACGCAGTATTTT; CDR3 protein: CATSGGAGRSTDTQYF
J gene: TRBJ1-5; V gene: TRBV6-5; D gene: TRBD1; clone size: many; CDR3 DNA: TGTGCCAGCAGTGAGGACAGGGCCGTCAATCAGCCCCAGCATTTT; CDR3 protein: CASSEDRAVNQPQHF
J gene: TRBJ1-2; V gene: TRBV29-1; D gene: TRBD1; clone size: many; CDR3 DNA: TGCAGCGTTGTTGCGGACAGGGTGAACTATGGCTACACCTTC; CDR3 protein: CSVVADRVNYGYTF
J gene: TRBJ2-5; V gene: TRBV20-1; D gene: TRBD2; clone size: many; CDR3 DNA: TGCAGTGCTAGAGGTTCCCGGACTAGCGGGGGCTTTGAGACCCAGTACTTC; CDR3 protein: CSARGSRTSGGFETQYF
J gene: TRBJ1-2; V gene: TRBV6-5; D gene: -; clone size: many; CDR3 DNA: TGTGCCAGCAGCCTAGACCACAACTATGGCTACACCTTC; CDR3 protein: CASSLDHNYGYTF
J gene: TRBJ1-3; V gene: TRBV12-3/TRBV12-4; D gene: TRBD1; clone size: -; CDR3 DNA: TGTGCCAGCATCTCGACAGGGAGAAAAAACACCATATATTTT; CDR3 protein: CASISTGRKNTIYF
J gene: TRBJ1-3; V gene: TRBV7-2; D gene: TRBD1; clone size: -; CDR3 DNA: TGTGCCAGCAGCTTCAGGGGGATTGGAAACACCATATATTTT; CDR3 protein: CASSFRGIGNTIYF
J gene: TRBJ2-3; V gene: TRBV7-2; D gene: TRBD2; clone size: -; CDR3 DNA: TGTGCCAGCAGCATCACTAGCGGGGGAGGAAGCACAGATACGCAGTATTTT; CDR3 protein: CASSITSGGGSTDTQYF
J gene: TRBJ2-2; V gene: TRBV29-1; D gene: -; clone size: medium-sized; CDR3 DNA: TGCAGCTTCGCCCCGGGTCCCGGGGAGCTGTTTTTT; CDR3 protein: CSFAPGPGELFF
J gene: TRBJ2-7; V gene: TRBV12-3/TRBV12-4; D gene: -; clone size: -; CDR3 DNA: TGTGCCAGCAGTTTTGTTGCACGCTACGAGCAGTACTTC; CDR3 protein: CASSFVARYEQYF
J gene: TRBJ2-5; V gene: TRBV29-1; D gene: TRBD2; clone size: many; CDR3 DNA: TGCAGCGTTGCCCTAGCGGGGGGGCTAGAGACCCAGTACTTC; CDR3 protein: CSVALAGGLETQYF
J gene: TRBJ1-1; V gene: TRBV10-2; D gene: -; clone size: -; CDR3 DNA: TGCGCCACTGCGGGGGGGGCAGGGAGCACTGAAGCTTTCTTT; CDR3 protein: CATAGGAGSTEAFF
J gene: TRBJ2-5; V gene: TRBV12-3/TRBV12-4; D gene: -; clone size: many; CDR3 DNA: TGTGCCAGCACTCTGGACACTCCTCCTAAGACCCAGTACTTC; CDR3 protein: CASTLDTPPKTQYF
J gene: TRBJ1-2; V gene: TRBV7-6; D gene: TRBD1; clone size: many; CDR3 DNA: TGTGCCAGCAGCGAAGCCCAGGGGGCAATTTCCGGCTACACCTTC; CDR3 protein: CASSEAQGAISGYTF
J gene: TRBJ2-3; V gene: TRBV29-1; D gene: -; clone size: -; CDR3 DNA: TGCAGCGTTGAAGGGGGCACGGCGGCAGATACGCAGTATTTT; CDR3 protein: CSVEGGTAADTQYF
J gene: TRBJ1-1; V gene: TRBV6-5; D gene: -; clone size: many; CDR3 DNA: TGTGCCAGCAGCCGAGACAGCCACCTGAACACTGAAGCTTTCTTT; CDR3 protein: CASSRDSHLNTEAFF
J gene: TRBJ2-6; V gene: TRBV6-6; D gene: -; clone size: few; CDR3 DNA: TGTGCCGCACAGGCTGGGGCCAACGTCCTGACTTTC; CDR3 protein: CAAQAGANVLTF
J gene: TRBJ2-7; V gene: TRBV20-1; D gene: -; clone size: medium-sized; CDR3 DNA: TGCAGTGCTAGGGACAGCTCCTACGAGCAGTACTTC; CDR3 protein: CSARDSSYEQYF
J gene: TRBJ2-1; V gene: TRBV7-2; D gene: -; clone size: many; CDR3 DNA: TGTGCCAGCAGCCAAAATCTCCCGGGTCGGGAGCAGTTCTTC; CDR3 protein: CASSQNLPGREQFF
J gene: TRBJ1-1; V gene: TRBV19; D gene: TRBD1; clone size: many; CDR3 DNA: TGTGCCAGTACCCACAACGGCAGGGGGCTAACTGAAGCTTTCTTT; CDR3 protein: CASTHNGRGLTEAFF
J gene: TRBJ2-5; V gene: TRBV4-1; D gene: -; clone size: -; CDR3 DNA: TGCGCCAGCAGCCAACCGGGACATCTGCAAGAGACCCAGTACTTC; CDR3 protein: CASSQPGHLQETQYF
J gene: TRBJ2-5; V gene: TRBV20-1; D gene: TRBD2; clone size: many; CDR3 DNA: TGCAGTGCTCAAGTTTTAGCGGGGGGGCAGAGGACCCAGTACTTC; CDR3 protein: CSAQVLAGGQRTQYF
J gene: TRBJ1-1; V gene: TRBV12-3/TRBV12-4; D gene: -; clone size: -; CDR3 DNA: TGTGCCAGCAGCGGGGACCCACTAGGGTCTGAAGCTTTCTTT; CDR3 protein: CASSGDPLGSEAFF
J gene: TRBJ2-1; V gene: TRBV5-1; D gene: TRBD2; clone size: -; CDR3 DNA: TGCGCCAGCAGCTTGGTCCTAGCGGGGGGGCGAGGCAATGAGCAGTTCTTC; CDR3 protein: CASSLVLAGGRGNEQFF
J gene: TRBJ1-6; V gene: TRBV15; D gene: -; clone size: -; CDR3 DNA: TGTGCCACCACTACAAGGAGCTCCTATAATTCACCCCTCCACTTT; CDR3 protein: CATTTRSSYNSPLHF
J gene: TRBJ2-2; V gene: TRBV9; D gene: TRBD2; clone size: -; CDR3 DNA: TGTGCCAGCAGCGCGCTAGCGGGGGTGACCGGGGAGCTGTTTTTT; CDR3 protein: CASSALAGVTGELFF
J gene: TRBJ1-1; V gene: TRBV12-3/TRBV12-4; D gene: TRBD1; clone size: medium-sized; CDR3 DNA: TGTGCCAGCACCCCAGGGACAGTGAACACTGAAGCTTTCTTT; CDR3 protein: CASTPGTVNTEAFF
J gene: TRBJ1-2; V gene: TRBV20-1; D gene: -; clone size: medium-sized; CDR3 DNA: TGCAGTGCTAACGTCAGAAACTATGGCTACACCTTC; CDR3 protein: CSANVRNYGYTF
J gene: TRBJ2-4; V gene: TRBV3-1; D gene: -; clone size: -; CDR3 DNA: TGTGCCAGCAGCCAAGACATAGGACGGGAATATCAGTACTTC; CDR3 protein: CASSQDIGREYQYF
J gene: TRBJ2-3; V gene: TRBV27; D gene: -; clone size: -; CDR3 DNA: TGTGCCAGCAGTTTATTGGGGGCCACAGATACGCAGTATTTT; CDR3 protein: CASSLLGATDTQYF
J gene: TRBJ1-1; V gene: TRBV6-5; D gene: TRBD1; clone size: few; CDR3 DNA: TGTGCCAGCAGCTCTGTCCCGGGACAGGGATACCCCACTGAAGCTTTCTTT; CDR3 protein: CASSSVPGQGYPTEAFF
J gene: TRBJ2-1; V gene: TRBV7-8; D gene: TRBD1; clone size: -; CDR3 DNA: TGTGCCAGCAGCTTAGGGGGACAGGGCCTTTGGCAGTTCTTC; CDR3 protein: CASSLGGQGLWQFF
J gene: TRBJ1-2; V gene: TRBV12-3/TRBV12-4; D gene: -; clone size: many; CDR3 DNA: TGTGCCAGCAAATGGACAGCCTCGTATGGCTACACCTTC; CDR3 protein: CASKWTASYGYTF
J gene: TRBJ2-5; V gene: TRBV29-1; D gene: -; clone size: -; CDR3 DNA: TGCAGCGTTGAACTAGCGATTAAAGAGACCCAGTACTTC; CDR3 protein: CSVELAIKETQYF
J gene: TRBJ2-7; V gene: TRBV20-1; D gene: TRBD2; clone size: many; CDR3 DNA: TGCAGTGCTAGTCGGACTAGCGGGGGGTACGAGCAGTACTTC; CDR3 protein: CSASRTSGGYEQYF
J gene: TRBJ1-5; V gene: TRBV10-3; D gene: TRBD1; clone size: few; CDR3 DNA: TGTGCCATCAGTGAGCTGGACAGGGGATGGGATCAGCCCCAGCATTTT; CDR3 protein: CAISELDRGWDQPQHF
J gene: TRBJ2-5; V gene: TRBV2; D gene: -; clone size: -; CDR3 DNA: TGTGCCAGCAGCCCCCAAGTAGCGAAAGAGACCCAGTACTTC; CDR3 protein: CASSPQVAKETQYF
J gene: TRBJ2-5; V gene: TRBV2; D gene: TRBD1; clone size: -; CDR3 DNA: TGTGCCGGAGGACAGGGACCGGAGACCCAGTACTTC; CDR3 protein: CAGGQGPETQYF
J gene: TRBJ2-5; V gene: TRBV5-1; D gene: TRBD2; clone size: few; CDR3 DNA: TGCGCCAGCAGCGGTACTAGCGGCAGAGAGACCCAGTACTTC; CDR3 protein: CASSGTSGRETQYF
J gene: TRBJ2-1; V gene: TRBV7-9; D gene: -; clone size: many; CDR3 DNA: TGTGCCAGCAGCCAAAGGTTCGGGACTGCAGCGTCGGGAAACAATGAGCAGTTCTTC; CDR3 protein: CASSQRFGTAASGNNEQFF